This entry lists 5 T cell receptor beta chains sequenced from one sample in a study of Ad26.COV2.S vaccination and SARS-CoV-2 variants. Sequenced by immunoSEQ multiplex PCR; TCRdb stores in-frame clones only, minus some. This repertoire shows under 600,000 clones, roughly 87% found once; its top ten account for approximately 1.7%. Stated treatment: 19 received Ad26.COV2.S at low or high dose, single or two shots; about 5 received placebo; per-sample allocation not given. Collection of the samples took place on day 63 after the first injection of vaccine or placebo. The sample in question was peripheral blood, obtained in a trial of Ad26.COV2.S vaccine versus placebo. The receptors derive from a person aged 18-60 years who received the Ad26.COV2.S COVID-19 vaccine or a placebo.

Here the CDR3 reads CASSGGTGGRAYEQYF. Written as DNA, the CDR3 is TGTGCCAGCAGTGGGGGGACAGGGGGAAGGGCCTACGAGCAGTACTTC. The J gene is TRBJ2-7, the V gene TRBV6-1; 11 bases agree with TRBD1. V lost 4 bases and J lost 2; bases outside the gene matches: 7. Germline V lookup: CDR1 MNHNS, CDR2 SASEGT. The CDR3 has 16 amino acids.

The chain uses TRBV28 and TRBJ1-6; D gene ambiguous. Germline V lookup: CDR1 MDHEN, CDR2 SYDVKM. The V gene lost 6 bases and the J gene lost 5 bases, with 20 bases spanning the gap. The CDR3 sequence is 17 residues long. The CDR3 DNA sequence: TGTGCCAGCAGCGGGGTTTCTTGGGGAACCGATAATTCACCCCTCCACTTT. Protein product: CASSGVSWGTDNSPLHF. Full variable domain (outside the CDR3, taken from reference TRBV28 and TRBJ1-6): DVKVTQSSRYLVKRTGEKVFLECVQDMDHENMFWYRQDPGLGLRLIYFSYDVKMKEKGDIPEGYSVSREKKERFSLILESASTNQTSMYLCASSGVSWGTDNSPLHFGNGTRLTVT.

The chain joins TRBV6-6 to TRBJ2-6, with D maybe TRBD1 (6 bases). Trimming took 5 bases from V and 0 from J, leaving 23 bases between them. Germline V gene sequence: CDR1 MNHNY, CDR2 SVGAGI (reference sequence). The CDR3 is 20 amino acids. CDR3 region: CASSPPPGVPGYSGANVLTF. The CDR3 DNA reads TGTGCCAGCAGTCCACCACCAGGGGTCCCCGGATACTCTGGGGCCAACGTCCTGACTTTC.

This chain uses TRBV7-2 with TRBJ1-6, with 7 positions matching TRBD1. CDR3 size: 13 residues. Germline V gene lookup returns CDR1 SGHTA and CDR2 FQGNSA. The J segment lost 10 bases and the V segment lost 2 bases, leaving 2 bases of the junction unmatched. The CDR3 DNA is TGTGCCAGCAGCTTAAAACAGGGGTCACCCCTCCACTTT. It encodes CASSLKQGSPLHF. Full variable domain (rest looked up from reference TRBV7-2 and TRBJ1-6): GAGVSQSPSNKVTEKGKDVELRCDPISGHTALYWYRQSLGQGLEFLIYFQGNSAPDKSGLPSDRFSAERTGGSVSTLTIQRTQQEDSAVYLCASSLKQGSPLHFGNGTRLTVT.

The chain combines TRBV7-9 with TRBJ1-4; unclear D gene. Trimming removed 3 bases at V and 10 bases at J, with 6 bases between. CDR3 length equals 11 residues. Germline V gives CDR1 SEHNR, CDR2 FQNEAQ (reference sequence). The chain's CDR3 is CASSFEGKLFF. As DNA, the CDR3 is TGTGCCAGCAGCTTCGAAGGAAAACTGTTTTTT.